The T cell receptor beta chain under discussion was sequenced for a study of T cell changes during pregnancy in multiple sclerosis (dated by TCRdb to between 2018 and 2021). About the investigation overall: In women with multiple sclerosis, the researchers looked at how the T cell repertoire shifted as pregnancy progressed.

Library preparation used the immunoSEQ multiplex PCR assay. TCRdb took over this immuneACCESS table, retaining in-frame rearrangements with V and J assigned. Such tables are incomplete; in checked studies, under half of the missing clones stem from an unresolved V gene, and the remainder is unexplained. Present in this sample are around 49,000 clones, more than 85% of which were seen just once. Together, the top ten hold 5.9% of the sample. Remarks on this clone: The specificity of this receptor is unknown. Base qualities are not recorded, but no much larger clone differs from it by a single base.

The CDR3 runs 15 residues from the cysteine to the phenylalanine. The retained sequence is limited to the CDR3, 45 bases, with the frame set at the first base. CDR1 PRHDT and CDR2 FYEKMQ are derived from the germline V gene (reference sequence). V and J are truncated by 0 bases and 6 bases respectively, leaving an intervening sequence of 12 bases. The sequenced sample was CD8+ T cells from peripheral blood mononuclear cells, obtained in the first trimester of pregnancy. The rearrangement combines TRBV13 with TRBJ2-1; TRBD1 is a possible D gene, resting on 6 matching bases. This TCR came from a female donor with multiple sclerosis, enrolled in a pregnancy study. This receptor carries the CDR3 CASSLGQGRVNEQFF. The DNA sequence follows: TGTGCCAGCAGCTTAGGCCAGGGGCGAGTCAATGAGCAGTTCTTC. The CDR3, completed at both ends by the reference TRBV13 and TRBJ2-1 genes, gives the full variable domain AAGVIQSPRHLIKEKRETATLKCYPIPRHDTVYWYQQGPGQDPQFLISFYEKMQSDKGSIPDRFSAQQFSDYHSELNMSSLELGDSALYFCASSLGQGRVNEQFFGPGTRLTVL.